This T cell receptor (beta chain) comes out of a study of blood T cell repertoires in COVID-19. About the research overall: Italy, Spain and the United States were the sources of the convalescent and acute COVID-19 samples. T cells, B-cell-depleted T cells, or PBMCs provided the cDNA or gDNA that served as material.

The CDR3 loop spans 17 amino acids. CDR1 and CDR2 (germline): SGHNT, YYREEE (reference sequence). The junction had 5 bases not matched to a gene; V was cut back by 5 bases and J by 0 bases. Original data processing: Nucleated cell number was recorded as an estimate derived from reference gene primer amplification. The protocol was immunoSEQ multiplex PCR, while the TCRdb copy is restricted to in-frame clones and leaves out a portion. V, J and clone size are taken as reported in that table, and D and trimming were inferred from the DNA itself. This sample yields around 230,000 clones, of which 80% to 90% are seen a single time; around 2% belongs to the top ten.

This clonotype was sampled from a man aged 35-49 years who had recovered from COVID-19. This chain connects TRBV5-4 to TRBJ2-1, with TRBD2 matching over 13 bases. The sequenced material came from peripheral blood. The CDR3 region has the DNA TGTGCCAGCAGAGCCGGGACTAGCGGGGCCTCCTACAATGAGCAGTTCTTC. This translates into CASRAGTSGASYNEQFF.